One and the same sample provided the 10 T cell receptor beta chains below, sequenced in a study of blood T cell repertoires in COVID-19 (dated by TCRdb to about 2020). Receptors were amplified or captured by the immunoSEQ multiplex PCR assay. Entries here come from immuneACCESS through TCRdb and include only in-frame sequences with V and J called. Some clones fail to appear in such tables; in the studies checked, an unresolved V gene covers under half of the shortfall, and the cause of the remainder is unknown. In all, the sample holds more than 200,000 clones, and 70% to 90% of those were seen once. The ten top clones hold 10% to 13% of the sample. Input material: peripheral blood. These receptors all stem from a woman in her fifties or sixties with COVID-19, enrolled during active disease.

This chain links TRBV7-9 with TRBJ2-7, with a tentative D call TRBD1 (5 bases). Trimming removed 3 bases at V and 7 bases at J, with 16 bases between. From germline, CDR1 is SEHNR and CDR2 FQNEAQ (reference sequence). The CDR3 runs to 14 residues. The CDR3 here is CASSFRQTPWEQYF. For the CDR3, the DNA is TGTGCCAGCAGCTTTCGACAGACCCCCTGGGAGCAGTACTTC.

Points on this clone: Other DNA variants within this sample encode the same CDR3. The chain recombines TRBV11-2 with TRBJ2-7; D gene ambiguous. The CDR3 is 11 amino acids. Trimming cost V 5 bases and J 3 bases, with 5 bases left between them. Germline CDR1 SGHAT, CDR2 FQNNGV. DNA of the CDR3: TGTGCCAGCAGCCGTAGCTACGAGCAGTACTTC. Translation: CASSRSYEQYF.

The chain links TRBV6-1 to TRBJ1-2, with 10 positions matching TRBD1. Germline V gene data show CDR1 as MNHNS and CDR2 as SASEGT. V dropped 1 base and J dropped 4; count of bases not matched to a gene: 3. This CDR3 comprises 15 residues. The CDR3 sequence: CASSEGWTGGYGYTF. The CDR3, as DNA: TGTGCCAGCAGTGAAGGGTGGACAGGGGGCTATGGCTACACCTTC.

The chain employs TRBV19 and TRBJ1-1; 8 bases align to TRBD1. V shed 9 bases and J 1 base; nucleotides not matched to a gene: 4. The germline V gene encodes CDR1 LNHDA and CDR2 SQIVND (reference sequence). The CDR3 loop spans 13 amino acids. CDR3 residues: CASDGTGNTEAFF. The CDR3 bases are TGTGCCAGCGACGGGACAGGGAACACTGAAGCTTTCTTT.

This clone was observed a few times. This chain connects TRBV5-6 to TRBJ2-2, with D unresolved. V was trimmed by 6 bases and J by 1 base, leaving 16 bases between them. The CDR3 sequence is 16 residues long. Germline V gene sequence: CDR1 SGHDT, CDR2 YYEEEE. The CDR3 sequence is CASMAPGSVNTGELFF. Here the CDR3 DNA reads TGTGCCAGCATGGCCCCCGGGTCTGTGAACACCGGGGAGCTGTTTTTT.

The chain is built from TRBV5-1 and TRBJ2-3, with a tentative D call TRBD1 (5 bases). In germline, CDR1 is SGHRS, CDR2 YFSETQ. This CDR3 has 17 residues. V lost 4 bases and J lost 2, with 20 bases in between. CDR3 nucleotide sequence: TGCGCCAGCAGCCCAAGCCTACCCCGACAGATCACAGATACGCAGTATTTT. Translated: CASSPSLPRQITDTQYF.

The chain carries TRBV20-1 and TRBJ1-2; D is uncertain. CDR1 and CDR2 from the germline V gene are DFQATT and SNEGSKA (reference sequence). The V and J ends lost 3 bases and 4 bases respectively, with 12 bases between them. This CDR3 has 13 amino acids. CDR3 in amino acids: CSASEGASYGYTF. In nucleotides, the CDR3 is TGCAGTGCTAGTGAGGGAGCAAGCTATGGCTACACCTTC.

This sequence joins TRBV5-8 and TRBJ1-6; 9 bases agree with TRBD1. The CDR3 consists of 14 residues. The germline CDR1 and CDR2 sequences are SGHTS and YDEGEE. The ends lost 4 bases at V and 7 bases at J; junction bases unmatched: 3. This CDR3 is CASSHRGRNSPLHF. In nucleotides, the CDR3 is TGTGCCAGCAGCCACAGGGGGCGGAATTCACCCCTCCACTTT.

The rearrangement joins TRBV7-2 to TRBJ2-5; D is unclear. The CDR3 extends over 15 amino acids. Germline CDR1 and CDR2: SGHTA and FQGNSA. V was pared by 2 bases and J by 0 bases, with 10 bases between. CDR3 bases: TGTGCCAGCAGCTTATCAGCAGGTGACCAAGAGACCCAGTACTTC. This gives the protein CASSLSAGDQETQYF.

The V gene is TRBV5-8, the J gene TRBJ2-3; perhaps TRBD2 as D (5 bases). The ends were cut back, 7 bases at V and 6 bases at J, with 15 bases in the middle. The CDR3 totals 13 residues. Per germline, CDR1 SGHTS and CDR2 YDEGEE. The DNA for the CDR3 is TGTGCCAGCTCCTCCGACCCGGGGGATACGCAGTATTTT. It is translated as CASSSDPGDTQYF. The variable domain in full, with the rest retrieved from reference TRBV5-8 and TRBJ2-3, is EAGVTQSPTHLIKTRGQQATLRCSPISGHTSVYWYQQALGLGLQFLLWYDEGEERNRGNFPPRFSGRQFPNYSSELNVNALELEDSALYLCASSSDPGDTQYFGPGTRLTVL.